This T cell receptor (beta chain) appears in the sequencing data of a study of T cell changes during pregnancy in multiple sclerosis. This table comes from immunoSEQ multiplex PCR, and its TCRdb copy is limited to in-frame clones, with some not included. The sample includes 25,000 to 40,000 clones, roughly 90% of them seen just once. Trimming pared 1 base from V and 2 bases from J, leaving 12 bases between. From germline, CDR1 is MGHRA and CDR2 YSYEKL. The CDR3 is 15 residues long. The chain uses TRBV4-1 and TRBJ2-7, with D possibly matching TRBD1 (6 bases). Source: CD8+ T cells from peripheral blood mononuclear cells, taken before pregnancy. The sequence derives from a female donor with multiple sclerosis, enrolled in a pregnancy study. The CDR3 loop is CASSQGTDPTYEQYF. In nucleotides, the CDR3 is TGCGCCAGCAGCCAAGGGACAGACCCAACCTACGAGCAGTACTTC.